The rows below give T cell receptor beta chains drawn from one sample of a study of T cells in Graves' hyperthyroidism and ophthalmopathy. One entry per CDR3 protein results from TCRdb running MiXCR on the multiplex PCR reads. The table records a few hundred thousand distinct CDR3 sequences, approximately 23% of them present only once. Specimen: blood. These TCRs come from a woman aged 70-85 years with Graves' ophthalmopathy. CDR3s include the opening cysteine and the closing phenylalanine or tryptophan. The D gene is left open where the match is weak. Size is omitted from some rows. Given values are once, few, many or a class for expanded clones.

cdr3_aa cdr3_nt j_call clone_size v_call d_call
CSATTSGVSTDTQYF TGCAGTGCGACGACTAGCGGGGTTAGCACAGATACGCAGTATTTT TRBJ2-3 NA TRBV20-1 TRBD2
CASSLSIDGYEQYF TGTGCCAGCAGTTTATCGATTGACGGCTACGAGCAGTACTTC TRBJ2-7 NA TRBV27 NA
CASSLDPNYGYTF TGTGCCAGCAGCTTGGACCCAAACTATGGCTACACCTTC TRBJ1-2 NA TRBV5-4 NA
CASSITAGAGTDTQYF TGTGCCAGCAGCATAACAGCGGGAGCAGGAACAGATACGCAGTATTTT TRBJ2-3 few TRBV9 TRBD2
CASSLGFYNEQFF TGTGCCAGCAGTTTAGGCTTCTACAATGAGCAGTTCTTC TRBJ2-1 NA TRBV12-3/TRBV12-4 NA
CASSFGSANEKLFF TGTGCCAGCAGTTTCGGCAGCGCTAATGAAAAACTGTTTTTT TRBJ1-4 NA TRBV28 NA
CASRLGTGERDEQYF TGTGCCAGCAGGCTAGGGACAGGGGAAAGGGACGAGCAGTACTTC TRBJ2-7 NA TRBV28 TRBD1
CASSRGNTLGYGELFF TGTGCCAGCAGCCGAGGGAACACCCTGGGTTACGGGGAGCTGTTTTTT TRBJ2-2 NA TRBV4-2 NA
CASSHPSGTSYEQYF TGTGCCAGCAGCCATCCTAGCGGGACCTCCTACGAGCAGTACTTC TRBJ2-7 NA TRBV4-2 TRBD2
CASSYSIWGYTF TGTGCCAGCAGTTACTCGATATGGGGCTACACCTTC TRBJ1-2 NA TRBV6-2/TRBV6-3 NA
CASRLSGSQDTQYF TGTGCCAGCAGATTAAGCGGGAGTCAAGATACGCAGTATTTT TRBJ2-3 few TRBV12-3/TRBV12-4 TRBD2
CASRRGNPNYNEQFF TGTGCCAGCAGGAGAGGGAACCCCAATTACAATGAGCAGTTCTTC TRBJ2-1 NA TRBV6-1 NA
CASSNPGLAGEETQYF TGTGCCAGCAGTAACCCGGGACTAGCGGGAGAAGAGACCCAGTACTTC TRBJ2-5 NA TRBV6-1 TRBD2
CSVEDLTEAFF TGCAGCGTTGAGGACCTCACTGAAGCTTTCTTT TRBJ1-1 NA TRBV29-1 NA
CASNEAGVTDTQYF TGCGCCAGCAACGAGGCAGGGGTGACAGATACGCAGTATTTT TRBJ2-3 few TRBV5-1 NA
CASSYLDSSEQYF TGTGCCAGCAGTTATCTAGATTCGTCCGAGCAGTACTTC TRBJ2-7 NA TRBV7-9 NA
CASSQGIHSRNTEAFF TGCGCCAGCAGCCAAGGGATCCACTCGCGGAACACTGAAGCTTTCTTT TRBJ1-1 few TRBV4-3 NA
CATSGGTSGKLGPGELFF TGTGCCACCTCTGGAGGGACTAGCGGGAAACTTGGGCCCGGGGAGCTGTTTTTT TRBJ2-2 NA TRBV10-3 TRBD2
CASSQQKGGQVNTEAFF TGTGCCAGCAGCCAACAAAAGGGGGGACAGGTGAACACTGAAGCTTTCTTT TRBJ1-1 NA TRBV3-1 TRBD1
CSASKPTYEQYF TGCAGTGCTAGTAAGCCTACCTACGAGCAGTACTTC TRBJ2-7 NA TRBV20-1 NA